The TCR beta chain described here comes from a study of T cells in Graves' hyperthyroidism and ophthalmopathy. The CDR3 is made up of 17 amino acids. From germline, CDR1 is MDHEN and CDR2 SYDVKM. Trimming removed 1 base from V and 4 bases from J; junction bases left unmatched: 11. RNA transcripts were the template for amplifying TCR beta CDR3 regions. HTBI primers were the set used in a first-round RT-PCR of the TCR CDR3. TCRdb re-analysed the multiplex PCR reads in MiXCR, keeping a single row per CDR3 protein. The sample includes about 290,000 distinct CDR3 sequences, about 14% of them seen just once.

Specimen: blood. The chain recombines TRBV28 with TRBJ1-1; 8 nucleotides agree with TRBD1. The receptor comes from a woman aged 25 to 39 with Graves' hyperthyroidism that later progressed to Graves' ophthalmopathy. CDR3: CASSLSFGQGGGTEAFF. Written as DNA, the CDR3 is TGTGCCAGCAGTTTATCTTTCGGACAGGGAGGCGGCACTGAAGCTTTCTTT.